Listed here are 14 T cell receptor beta chains from one sample, sequenced in a study of T-cell reconstitution after alpha-beta-depleted transplantation in children. The library targeted TCRbeta and was prepared with unique molecular identifiers. From the PCR reads, TCRdb called clonotypes with MiXCR, one entry per CDR3 protein. This table has roughly 500,000 distinct CDR3 sequences, approximately 16% appearing once. Here the sequenced sample was PBMCs from the stem cell graft donor, taken from the stem cell graft. These receptors were taken from a human donor who donated a stem cell graft to a child with acute lymphoblastic leukemia.

The CDR3 DNA reads TGCAGTGCTACTCCTTACGGACTAGCGGGACCCACAGATACGCAGTATTTT. Protein sequence: CSATPYGLAGPTDTQYF. V gene TRBV20-1 combines with J gene TRBJ2-3; 12 bases line up with TRBD2. The CDR3 sequence is 17 residues long. Per the germline V gene, CDR1 is DFQATT and CDR2 is SNEGSKA (reference sequence). Losses at the gene ends were 4 bases for V and 2 bases for J; bases not matched to a gene: 10.

The chain links TRBV5-1 to TRBJ2-7; no clear D gene. Looked up from germline, CDR1 is SGHRS and CDR2 is YFSETQ. The V end lost 5 bases, the J end lost 2 bases, and 17 bases lay between the germline ends. The CDR3 is made up of 15 amino acids. The CDR3 coding sequence is TGCGCCAGCAGGCCTACACTGGGTTTAACCTACGAGCAGTACTTC. It translates to CASRPTLGLTYEQYF. Combining the CDR3 with reference TRBV5-1 and TRBJ2-7 gives the whole variable domain KAGVTQTPRYLIKTRGQQVTLSCSPISGHRSVSWYQQTPGQGLQFLFEYFSETQRNKGNFPGRFSGRQFSNSRSEMNVSTLELGDSALYLCASRPTLGLTYEQYFGPGTRLTVT.

The rearrangement joins TRBV25-1 to TRBJ2-2; D possibly corresponds to TRBD2 (6 bases). Germline loops: CDR1 MGHDK, CDR2 SYGVNS. CDR3 size: 16 residues. The V end was cut by 6 bases, the J end by 2 bases, with 16 bases between. The CDR3 loop is CASRETGTPNTGELFF. The DNA for the CDR3 is TGTGCCAGCAGGGAAACCGGGACTCCCAACACCGGGGAGCTGTTTTTT.

This clonotype has only a few counts. An end of the junction differs from the germline gene, which may be a read error. The chain combines TRBV5-1 with TRBJ2-2, with D unresolved. There are 15 residues in the CDR3. Germline CDR1 and CDR2: SGHRS and YFSETQ. The CDR3 sequence: CASRLGPLSTGELFF. The CDR3 DNA reads TGCGCCAGCAGATTGGGCCCCCTATCCACCGGGGAGCTGTTTTTT.

This chain joins TRBV20-1 and TRBJ2-3; 9 bases align to TRBD2. Unmatched junction bases numbered 10, after V lost 0 bases and J lost 6 bases. Germline V gene sequence: CDR1 DFQATT, CDR2 SNEGSKA (reference sequence). CDR3 size: 16 residues. The CDR3 sequence is CSARDTGLAWSDTQYF. In nucleotides, the CDR3 is TGCAGTGCTAGAGACACCGGACTAGCGTGGAGCGATACGCAGTATTTT.

In nucleotides, the CDR3 is TGTGCCATCAGTGCCGGGACACCCTACGAGCAGTACTTC. It specifies CAISAGTPYEQYF. This chain joins TRBV10-3 and TRBJ2-7, with D tentatively TRBD1 (6 bases). The CDR3 is 13 residues long. From germline, CDR1 is ENHRY and CDR2 SYGVKD. Trimming stripped 4 bases from V and 2 bases from J, with 9 bases between.

This clonotype was detected only a few times. The CDR3 region has the DNA TGTGCCAGCAGCCAAGAGAACAGGCACGATGAGCAGTTCTTC. Its protein is CASSQENRHDEQFF. The rearrangement joins TRBV3-1 to TRBJ2-1, with D maybe TRBD1 (5 bases). CDR1 and CDR2 (germline): LGHDT, YNNKEL (reference sequence). V shed 0 bases and J shed 8 bases, with 11 bases lying between them. This CDR3 has 14 residues.

This clonotype was counted a few times. J is TRBJ1-5 and V is TRBV20-1; D is unresolved. The CDR3 runs 12 residues. Germline V CDR1 and CDR2: DFQATT, SNEGSKA (reference sequence). The V end was cut by 3 bases, the J end by 4 bases, with 7 bases between. DNA for the CDR3: TGCAGTGCTAGTGGGATAAATCAGCCCCAGCATTTT. This encodes CSASGINQPQHF.

This sequence joins TRBV10-3 and TRBJ2-3; tentatively, D is TRBD2 (6 bases). The germline V gene encodes CDR1 ENHRY and CDR2 SYGVKD. V was shortened by 4 bases and J by 6 bases, with 14 bases between the two germline ends. The CDR3 contains 14 residues. The CDR3 sequence: CAISGVAGPDTQYF. The CDR3 DNA reads as TGTGCCATCAGTGGGGTGGCGGGGCCGGATACGCAGTATTTT.

The chain has TRBV29-1 and TRBJ2-7; TRBD1 matches 9 bases. In germline, CDR1 is SQVTM, CDR2 ANQGSEA. The CDR3 has 14 amino acids. Trimming took 7 bases from V and 5 from J; bases not matched to a gene: 12. DNA for the CDR3: TGCAGCGCAAGACAGGGGGATGGGGTGGACGAGCAGTACTTC. It specifies CSARQGDGVDEQYF.

This clonotype has more than one count but fewer than ten. This chain's CDR3 is CASSLLSENEQFF. The CDR3 region has the DNA TGTGCCAGCAGCTTACTCTCGGAGAATGAGCAGTTCTTC. The J gene is TRBJ2-1, the V gene TRBV7-6; D is unresolved. Trimming took off 2 bases at V and 7 bases at J, with 9 bases between the two ends. Germline-derived CDR1 and CDR2 are SGHVS and FNYEAQ. The CDR3 has 13 residues. The full variable domain, rest sourced from reference TRBV7-6 and TRBJ2-1, is GAGVSQSPRYKVTKRGQDVALRCDPISGHVSLYWYRQALGQGPEFLTYFNYEAQQDKSGLPNDRFSAERPEGSISTLTIQRTEQRDSAMYRCASSLLSENEQFFGPGTRLTVL.

The gene calls are TRBV20-1 and TRBJ1-2; possible D gene TRBD1, 6 bases. Trimming left V 0 bases short and J 0 bases short, with 8 bases between. This CDR3 has 14 residues. Per the germline V gene, CDR1 is DFQATT and CDR2 is SNEGSKA (reference sequence). The CDR3 bases are TGCAGTGCTAGAGAGGACAGAACTAACTATGGCTACACCTTC. This encodes CSAREDRTNYGYTF.

In its sample, this clonotype was seen a few times. The chain joins TRBV5-1 to TRBJ2-6; D is unresolved. CDR1 SGHRS and CDR2 YFSETQ come from the germline V gene. V was trimmed by 3 bases and J by 6 bases, leaving 10 bases between them. The CDR3 extends over 14 amino acids. The CDR3 nucleotides are TGCGCCAGCAGCTCCCCAAGGGAGGCCAACGTCCTGACTTTC. It yields the protein CASSSPREANVLTF.

The sample holds a few counts of this clonotype. V is TRBV27 and J is TRBJ2-7, with 7 nucleotides matching TRBD2. This CDR3 contains 14 residues. CDR1 is MNHEY, CDR2 SMNVEV, per germline (reference sequence). J was trimmed by 4 bases and V by 2 bases; bases with no gene match: 5. In nucleotides, the CDR3 is TGTGCCAGCAGTTTACGAGGGCGGGAGTACGAGCAGTACTTC. Its translation is CASSLRGREYEQYF.